The clone carrying this T cell receptor (beta chain) was detected once. This CDR3 has 16 amino acids. V shed 0 bases and J shed 5 bases, with 13 bases lying between them. Looked up from germline, CDR1 is SGHVS and CDR2 is FQNEAQ. The sample is drawn from a study of blood T cell repertoires in COVID-19. Study summary: Acute-phase and convalescent COVID-19 samples originated in the United States, Italy and Spain. The analysed material was cDNA or gDNA that came from T cells, B-cell-depleted T cells, or PBMCs.

As processed by the authors: Amplifying reference gene primers gave estimates of nucleated cell counts. Clones were sequenced by immunoSEQ multiplex PCR, and TCRdb holds only the in-frame ones, with some missing. The V and J calls and clone size are taken from that table; D and trimming were inferred from the DNA. Found here are roughly 100,000 clones, roughly 92% of them singletons; the top ten hold around 6%. J is TRBJ2-2 and V is TRBV7-8, with D uncertain. Specimen: peripheral blood. This clonotype was obtained from a man aged 50-60 years with active COVID-19. The DNA of the CDR3 is TGTGCCAGCAGCTTAGCGAGGTCTCCAATGACCGGGGAGCTGTTTTTT. Translation gives CASSLARSPMTGELFF.